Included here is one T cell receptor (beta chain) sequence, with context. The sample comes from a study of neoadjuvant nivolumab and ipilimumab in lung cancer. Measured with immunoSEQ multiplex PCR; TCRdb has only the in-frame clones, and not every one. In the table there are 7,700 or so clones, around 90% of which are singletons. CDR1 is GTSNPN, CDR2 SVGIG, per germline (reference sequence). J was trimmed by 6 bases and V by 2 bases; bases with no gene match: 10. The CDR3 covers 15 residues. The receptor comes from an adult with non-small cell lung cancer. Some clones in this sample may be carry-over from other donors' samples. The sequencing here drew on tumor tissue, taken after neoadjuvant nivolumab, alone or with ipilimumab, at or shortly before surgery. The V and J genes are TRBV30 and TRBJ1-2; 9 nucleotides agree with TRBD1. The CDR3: CAWSHDRGMIDGYTF. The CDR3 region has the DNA TGTGCCTGGAGTCATGACAGGGGGATGATTGATGGCTACACCTTC. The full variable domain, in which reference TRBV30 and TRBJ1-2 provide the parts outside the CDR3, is SQTIHQWPATLVQPVGSPLSLECTVEGTSNPNLYWYRQAAGRGLQLLFYSVGIGQISSEVPQNLSASRPQDRQFILSSKKLLLSDSGFYLCAWSHDRGMIDGYTFGSGTRLTVV.